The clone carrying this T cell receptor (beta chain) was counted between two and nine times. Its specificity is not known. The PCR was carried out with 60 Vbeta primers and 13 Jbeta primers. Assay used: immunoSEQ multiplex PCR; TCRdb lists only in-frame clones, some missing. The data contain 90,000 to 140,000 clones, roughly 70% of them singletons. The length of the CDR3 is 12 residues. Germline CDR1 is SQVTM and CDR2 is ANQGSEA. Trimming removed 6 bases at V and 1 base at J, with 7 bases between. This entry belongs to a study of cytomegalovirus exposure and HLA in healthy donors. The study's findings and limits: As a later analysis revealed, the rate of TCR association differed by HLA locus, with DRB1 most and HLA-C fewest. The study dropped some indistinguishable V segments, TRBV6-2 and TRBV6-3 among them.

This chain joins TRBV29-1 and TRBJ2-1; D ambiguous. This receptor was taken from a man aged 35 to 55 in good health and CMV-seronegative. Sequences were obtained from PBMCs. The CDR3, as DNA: TGCAGCGTCGCTACTTCCTACAATGAGCAGTTCTTC. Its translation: CSVATSYNEQFF.